A selection of T cell receptor beta chains follows, all from one sample in a study of shared clonotypes between healthy human individuals. Clones were sequenced by immunoSEQ multiplex PCR, and TCRdb holds only the in-frame ones, with some missing. The profile shows 550,000 to 850,000 clones, around 67% of them singletons. Input material: memory CD4+ T cells sorted from blood. The receptor set was obtained from a woman aged 25 to 45 in good health. Both conserved end residues are part of each CDR3. A D gene is named only where the DNA matches it firmly. Size tells how often a clone was seen (once, few, many) or the class of an expanded clone, and some rows leave it out.

TRBJ1-1	TRBV19	-	TRBD1	TGTGCCAGTATTTTCGGGACAGGGAACACTGAAGCTTTCTTT	CASIFGTGNTEAFF
TRBJ2-7	TRBV6-5	-	TRBD1	TGTGCCTCATCCGGGACAGGGGGCTACGAGCAGTACTTC	CASSGTGGYEQYF
TRBJ2-2	TRBV2	-	-	TGTGCCAGCAGTGTAAGCGGGAACACCGGGGAGCTGTTTTTT	CASSVSGNTGELFF
TRBJ2-1	TRBV27	-	-	TGTGCCAGCAGTTTCCGACAGGAGCTCCCCGTTAATGAGCAGTTCTTC	CASSFRQELPVNEQFF
TRBJ2-5	TRBV2	-	-	TGTGCCAGCAGTGAACGACAGGCACAAGAGACCCAGTACTTC	CASSERQAQETQYF
TRBJ2-2	TRBV28	few	-	TGTGCCAGCAGTTCCCAGGGACGAAACACCGGGGAGCTGTTTTTT	CASSSQGRNTGELFF
TRBJ2-1	TRBV27	-	TRBD2	TGTGCCAGCAGTTCTAACAGACTAGCGGGCAATGAGCAGTTCTTC	CASSSNRLAGNEQFF
TRBJ2-1	TRBV6-6	-	-	TGTGCCAGCAACTCCGCGGGGAGCCTCTCCTACAATGAGCAGTTCTTC	CASNSAGSLSYNEQFF
TRBJ2-1	TRBV5-1	-	-	TGCGCCAGCAGCCCGGGGGTTGAGCAGTTCTTC	CASSPGVEQFF
TRBJ2-2	TRBV7-3	few	-	TGTGCCAGCAGCTTAACGAGCACCGGGGAGCTGTTTTTT	CASSLTSTGELFF
TRBJ2-5	TRBV9	-	-	TGTGCCAGCAGCGTAGAGGACCGCCCACAAGAGACCCAGTACTTC	CASSVEDRPQETQYF
TRBJ2-3	TRBV18	-	-	TGTGCCAGCTTCCAAGGACTCGGCACAGATACGCAGTATTTT	CASFQGLGTDTQYF
TRBJ2-7	TRBV4-1	-	TRBD2	TGCGCCAGCAGCCCAGCGGGGGGGAGATCCTACGAGCAGTACTTC	CASSPAGGRSYEQYF
TRBJ2-1	TRBV28	few	-	TGTGCCAGCAGTTTATCCCCCGGATATCTCGGACCTGAAAGCGGTGAGCAGTTCTTC	CASSLSPGYLGPESGEQFF
TRBJ2-6	TRBV7-2	-	-	TGTGCCAGCAGCTTAGGGGTCATGGGCTCTGGGGCCAACGTCCTGACTTTC	CASSLGVMGSGANVLTF
TRBJ1-5	TRBV28	-	TRBD1	TGTGCCAGCAGAGGGACAGGGGGTTTTATCAATCAGCCCCAGCATTTT	CASRGTGGFINQPQHF
TRBJ2-1	TRBV28	many	TRBD2	TGTGCCAGCAGTTCGGCGTGGGAGGGCCTCTCCAATGAGCAGTTCTTC	CASSSAWEGLSNEQFF
TRBJ1-6	TRBV2	-	-	TGTGCCAGCAGTGAGGGTCGGGGTAATTCACCCCTCCACTTT	CASSEGRGNSPLHF
TRBJ2-1	TRBV2	-	-	TGTGCCAGCAGTAGTCGACGTAGTACTAACTCCTACAATGAGCAGTTCTTC	CASSSRRSTNSYNEQFF
TRBJ1-2	TRBV11-1	-	TRBD1	TGTGCCAGCAGCTCCAACGGACAGGACTATGGCTACACCTTC	CASSSNGQDYGYTF
TRBJ1-2	TRBV4-1	-	TRBD1	TGCGCCAGCAGCCAACTACAGGGGCGGCGTGGCTACACCTTC	CASSQLQGRRGYTF
TRBJ2-7	TRBV18	-	TRBD2	TGTGCCAGCTCACCTCGTCTAGCGGGTTCCAGTTACGAGCAGTACTTC	CASSPRLAGSSYEQYF
TRBJ1-5	TRBV6-4	-	-	TGTGCCAGCACCGAGGGGCAAAAGAGCAATCAGCCCCAGCATTTT	CASTEGQKSNQPQHF
TRBJ1-1	TRBV6-5	-	TRBD1	TGTGCCAGCAGAACACAGGGGCCGAACACTGAAGCTTTCTTT	CASRTQGPNTEAFF
TRBJ1-2	TRBV28	-	TRBD1	TGTGCCAGCAGACCAGGGGGTACTAACTATGGCTACACCTTC	CASRPGGTNYGYTF
TRBJ2-7	TRBV27	-	-	TGTGCCAGCAGTTTACAGGGAGGATCCTACGAGCAGTACTTC	CASSLQGGSYEQYF
TRBJ1-5	TRBV11-3	-	-	TGTGCCAGCAGCTTAGACAGGGCAGGGGTTCGTCAGCCCCAGCATTTT	CASSLDRAGVRQPQHF
TRBJ1-2	TRBV29-1	-	-	TGCAGCGTTGAGGAGGGATATGGCTACACCTTC	CSVEEGYGYTF
TRBJ2-2	TRBV7-6	-	-	TGTGCCAGCAGCATGGGACGGAACACCGGGGAGCTGTTTTTT	CASSMGRNTGELFF
TRBJ2-5	TRBV19	-	TRBD2	TGTGCCAGCGGGACTAGCGGGAATCAAGAGACCCAGTACTTC	CASGTSGNQETQYF
TRBJ2-4	TRBV19	-	-	TGTGCCAGTAGTGGGCAGTTAAACATTCAGTACTTC	CASSGQLNIQYF
TRBJ1-1	TRBV9	once	-	TGTGCCAGCAGCGGCGGTATGAACACTGAAGCTTTCTTT	CASSGGMNTEAFF
TRBJ2-1	TRBV7-9	-	TRBD1	TGTGCCAGCAGCCCACAACCAAAGACAGGGACTGAGCAGTTCTTC	CASSPQPKTGTEQFF
TRBJ1-2	TRBV2	few	-	TGTGCCAGCGGAGAGATGAGCTATGGCTACACCTTC	CASGEMSYGYTF
TRBJ2-6	TRBV2	-	TRBD1	TGTGCCAGACAACAGGGGTCTAACTCTGGGGCCAACGTCCTGACTTTC	CARQQGSNSGANVLTF
TRBJ1-5	TRBV5-1	-	-	TGCGCCAGCAGCCCCCGGGGGGCTTCAAATCAGCCCCAGCATTTT	CASSPRGASNQPQHF
TRBJ1-1	TRBV5-4	-	-	TGTGCCAGCAGCGCCGCCGACCAAATTGAAGCTTTCTTT	CASSAADQIEAFF
TRBJ1-5	TRBV4-1	-	-	TGCGCCAGCAGCCAAGTGACAGCACGCAATCAGCCCCAGCATTTT	CASSQVTARNQPQHF
TRBJ2-6	TRBV29-1	-	-	TGCAGCGTTGGTTGGGCCAACGTCCTGACTTTC	CSVGWANVLTF
TRBJ1-1	TRBV7-9	-	-	TGTGCCAGCAGCTCATTGGACGGCTACACTGAAGCTTTCTTT	CASSSLDGYTEAFF
TRBJ2-7	TRBV7-6	-	-	TGTGCCAGCAGCTTCTCCAGGGCCCACGAGCAGTACTTC	CASSFSRAHEQYF
TRBJ1-4	TRBV30	-	TRBD1	TGTGCCCGCCGGGACAGATTAACTAATGAAAAACTGTTTTTT	CARRDRLTNEKLFF
TRBJ2-7	TRBV7-9	-	-	TGTGCCAGCAGCCCAGAGGGTTCCCACGAGCAGTACTTC	CASSPEGSHEQYF
TRBJ2-5	TRBV6-1	-	TRBD1	TGTGCCAGCAGTGGGACAGGGGGCATAGAGACCCAGTACTTC	CASSGTGGIETQYF
TRBJ1-5	TRBV30	once	-	TGTGCCTGGAGTGTAGGGCAGGCGGGGCAGCCCCAGCATTTT	CAWSVGQAGQPQHF
TRBJ2-3	TRBV7-9	-	-	TGTGCCAGCAGCTCGTCGGCCGGACTAAATACGCAGTATTTT	CASSSSAGLNTQYF
TRBJ1-1	TRBV20-1	few	-	TGCAGTCCGTGGGGCGGGACTGAAGCTTTCTTT	CSPWGGTEAFF
TRBJ1-5	TRBV19	-	TRBD1	TGTGCCAGTAGTAACGAACCCGGGACAGATAGCAATCAGCCCCAGCATTTT	CASSNEPGTDSNQPQHF
TRBJ2-1	TRBV2	-	-	TGTGCCAGCGGGCGGGGCTATTACAATGAGCAGTTCTTC	CASGRGYYNEQFF
TRBJ1-5	TRBV19	-	-	TGTGCCAGTAGTACGTCCCAGGGACGCAATCAGCCCCAGCATTTT	CASSTSQGRNQPQHF
TRBJ2-1	TRBV28	-	TRBD2	TGTGCCAGCAAGGCCCTAGCGGGAGGGCCCTCCTACAATGAGCAGTTCTTC	CASKALAGGPSYNEQFF
TRBJ1-1	TRBV11-2	-	-	TGTGCCAGCAGCTTAGAACTGATTGGGGCTTTCTTT	CASSLELIGAFF
TRBJ2-2	TRBV2	-	-	TGTGCCAGCTTTACAGGGTACCACGGGGAGCTGTTTTTT	CASFTGYHGELFF
TRBJ2-7	TRBV5-8	-	TRBD1	TGTGCCAGCAGCTTGGCCGGGACAGGCATCTACGAGCAGTACTTC	CASSLAGTGIYEQYF